These 19 T cell receptor beta chains share one sample of origin, sequenced in a study of regulatory T cells in long-lasting Graves disease. The time point was: newly diagnosed GD, antithyroid drugs for less than 3 months. Generation of the TCR library employed RNA extracted from PBMCs. To make TCR beta libraries, researchers used iRepertoire HTBI primers and Arm-PCR of CDR3 regions. MiXCR was run by TCRdb on the multiplex PCR reads, yielding one entry per CDR3 protein. Among approximately 400,000 distinct CDR3 sequences, 14% to 15% were seen once, and the ten largest hold about 8%. The sample was also linked to a second study, of T cells in Graves' hyperthyroidism and ophthalmopathy.

The sample was peripheral blood mononuclear cells (PBMCs), taken at new diagnosis, from a patient treated with antithyroid drugs. Receptor source: a middle-aged woman with Graves disease.

Ten or more counts support this clonotype. The chain links TRBV2 to TRBJ1-4; D is unclear. CDR3 length: 15 amino acids. Germline V gene lookup returns CDR1 SNHLY and CDR2 FYNNEI. Deletions cut 6 bases from V and 2 bases from J, with 13 bases between. The chain's CDR3 is CASRPARATNEKLFF. CDR3 bases: TGTGCCAGCAGACCCGCCCGAGCCACTAATGAAAAACTGTTTTTT. The full variable domain, rest sourced from reference TRBV2 and TRBJ1-4, is EPEVTQTPSHQVTQMGQEVILRCVPISNHLYFYWYRQILGQKVEFLVSFYNNEISEKSEIFDDQFSVERPDGSNFTLKIRSTKLEDSAMYFCASRPARATNEKLFFGSGTQLSVL.

Only a few counts were recorded for this clonotype. The chain carries TRBV18 and TRBJ2-7; D may match TRBD1 or TRBD2 (5 bases each). The V end was cut by 2 bases, the J end by 3 bases, with 11 bases between. CDR1 is KGHSH and CDR2 is LQKENI in the germline V gene. This CDR3 spans 14 amino acids. The CDR3 reads CASSPGAGSYEQYF. CDR3 nucleotide sequence: TGTGCCAGCTCACCAGGAGCAGGGAGCTACGAGCAGTACTTC.

The gene calls are TRBV7-9 and TRBJ2-6, with 8 bases that match TRBD1. This CDR3 contains 17 residues. The germline V gene has CDR1 SEHNR and CDR2 FQNEAQ (reference sequence). Trimming removed 5 bases from V and 2 bases from J; junction bases left unmatched: 8. As DNA, the CDR3 is TGTGCCAGCAGCCACCCGGACAGGGCTACTGGGGCCAACGTCCTGACTTTC. Translation gives CASSHPDRATGANVLTF. Full variable domain (missing parts from reference TRBV7-9 and TRBJ2-6): DTGVSQNPRHKITKRGQNVTFRCDPISEHNRLYWYRQTLGQGPEFLTYFQNEAQLEKSRLLSDRFSAERPKGSFSTLEIQRTEQGDSAMYLCASSHPDRATGANVLTFGAGSRLTVL.

About this clonotype: This may be a read error, as it is one base from a much larger clone. This chain links TRBV20-1 with TRBJ2-3; D might be TRBD2 (5 bases). From germline, CDR1 is DFQATT and CDR2 SNEGSKA (reference sequence). This CDR3 region has 15 residues. The CDR3 reads CIARGRAALLIPQYF. Written as DNA, the CDR3 is TGCATTGCTAGAGGACGAGCGGCCCTCCTTATTCCGCAGTATTTT.

The rearrangement joins TRBV20-1 to TRBJ2-7, with D unresolved. Trimming removed 3 bases at V and 3 bases at J, with 12 bases between. This CDR3 is 13 amino acids long. CDR1 is DFQATT and CDR2 is SNEGSKA in the germline V gene (reference sequence). CDR3 in DNA: TGCAGTGCTAGGGATCTGGACCACTACGAGCAGTACTTC. It yields the protein CSARDLDHYEQYF.

This clonotype was counted once. The rearrangement joins TRBV20-1 to TRBJ2-3, with 10 bases identical to TRBD2. This CDR3 region has 15 residues. Trimming cost V 5 bases and J 1 base; bases outside gene matches: 6. Per the germline V gene, CDR1 is DFQATT and CDR2 is SNEGSKA (reference sequence). CDR3 amino acids: CSAPPSGSGTDTQYF. In DNA, the CDR3 is TGCAGTGCTCCTCCTAGCGGGAGTGGCACAGATACGCAGTATTTT.

This clonotype has ten or more counts. The chain couples TRBV11-2 to TRBJ2-1; D possibly corresponds to TRBD1 (6 bases). This CDR3 region has 13 residues. V was shortened by 1 base and J by 7 bases, with 8 bases between the two germline ends. Germline lookup yields CDR1 SGHAT and CDR2 FQNNGV. The CDR3 loop reads CASSLVGANEQFF. The CDR3 coding sequence is TGTGCCAGCAGCTTAGTGGGGGCGAATGAGCAGTTCTTC.

This clonotype showed up many times. The V gene is TRBV5-6, the J gene TRBJ2-2; the D gene could be TRBD1 or TRBD2 (5 bases each). Germline CDR1 SGHDT, CDR2 YYEEEE. The CDR3 sequence is 17 residues long. Trimming took 7 bases from V and 3 from J, leaving 22 bases between them. The CDR3: CASWDGSRARDTGELFF. The CDR3 DNA is TGTGCCAGCTGGGACGGCTCGAGGGCGCGTGACACCGGGGAGCTGTTTTTT.

There are many counts of this clonotype. The J gene is TRBJ2-5, the V gene TRBV19; tentatively, D is TRBD1 or TRBD2 (5 bases each). In germline, CDR1 is LNHDA, CDR2 SQIVND (reference sequence). Trimming shortened V by 5 bases and J by 5 bases, and 15 bases separated the two germline ends. CDR3 length equals 14 residues. The CDR3 DNA reads TGTGCCAGTAGTCCGGGACCCAGCGCGGAGACCCAGTACTTC. It translates to CASSPGPSAETQYF.

In this sample, this clonotype turned up many times. J is TRBJ1-1 and V is TRBV27, with D hard to call. Germline V gene sequence: CDR1 MNHEY, CDR2 SMNVEV (reference sequence). V was pared by 7 bases and J by 2 bases, with 11 bases between. This CDR3 is built from 13 residues. The CDR3 DNA sequence: TGTGCCAGCAAGTTTGGCAGCAACACTGAAGCTTTCTTT. Translated: CASKFGSNTEAFF.

About this clonotype itself: This sequence may be a read error, since a much larger clone differs from it by one base. The chain uses TRBV27 and TRBJ1-1; D gene uncertain. Germline assignment: CDR1 MNHEY and CDR2 SMNVEV (reference sequence). This CDR3 has 16 amino acids. V was cut by 11 bases and J by 0 bases, with 22 bases left in between. The CDR3, as DNA: TGTGCCGCGAAAAGACGGGCGGTACGAATGAACACTGAAGCTTTCTTT. This encodes CAAKRRAVRMNTEAFF.

At least ten counts were recorded for this clonotype. The chain combines TRBV12-3 or TRBV12-4 with TRBJ1-1; tentatively, D is TRBD1 (6 bases). This CDR3 is 15 amino acids long. V lost 5 bases and J 1 base, leaving 14 bases between the germline ends. This chain's CDR3 is CASSPRDTWNTEAFF. CDR3 in DNA: TGTGCCAGCAGTCCACGGGACACTTGGAACACTGAAGCTTTCTTT.

This clonotype was picked up many times. The chain recombines TRBV7-9 with TRBJ2-1, with 8 positions matching TRBD2. This CDR3 comprises 16 residues. Germline values: CDR1 SEHNR, CDR2 FQNEAQ (reference sequence). V was pared by 5 bases and J by 3 bases, with 9 bases of the junction left unmatched. In DNA form, the CDR3 reads TGTGCCAGCAGCCCCCGGGGGGGAGGAAACTACAATGAGCAGTTCTTC. Its protein product is CASSPRGGGNYNEQFF.

This clonotype showed up many times. The chain uses TRBV6-2 or TRBV6-3 and TRBJ2-7; D is unresolved. Between the trimmed V and J ends, which lost 0 bases and 0 bases, there was a span of 18 bases. Germline loops: CDR1 MNHEY, CDR2 SVGEGT. The CDR3 is made up of 18 amino acids. The CDR3 coding sequence is TGTGCCAGCAGTTACTCTCCAGCAGGCAGATCGAGCTCCTACGAGCAGTACTTC. Amino acids: CASSYSPAGRSSSYEQYF.

There are many counts of this clonotype. The chain links TRBV12-3 or TRBV12-4 to TRBJ2-5; no clear D. There are 13 residues in the CDR3. V shed 6 bases and J shed 5 bases, with 13 bases lying between them. The CDR3 sequence is CASSPVSRETQYF. The CDR3 DNA follows: TGTGCCAGCAGCCCCGTTTCGAGGGAGACCCAGTACTTC.

The chain carries TRBV20-1 and TRBJ2-1; weak D call: TRBD2 (5 bases). Germline CDR1 and CDR2: DFQATT and SNEGSKA (reference sequence). V lost 5 bases, J lost 1 base, and 12 bases lay in between. The CDR3 has 14 residues. For the CDR3, the DNA is TGCAGTGCTGAGCCTCGAGGGTCCTACAATGAGCAGTTCTTC. This encodes CSAEPRGSYNEQFF.

The V and J genes are TRBV9 and TRBJ2-1, with a tentative D call TRBD1 (6 bases). This CDR3 contains 16 residues. V was cut by 4 bases and J by 4 bases, with 18 bases left in between. Germline V gene sequence: CDR1 SGDLS, CDR2 YYNGEE. In DNA form, the CDR3 reads TGTGCCAGCAGCCCAAGGACAGCAGCGATATACAATGAGCAGTTCTTC. It specifies CASSPRTAAIYNEQFF. The full variable domain, with the rest looked up from reference TRBV9 and TRBJ2-1, is DSGVTQTPKHLITATGQRVTLRCSPRSGDLSVYWYQQSLDQGLQFLIQYYNGEERAKGNILERFSAQQFPDLHSELNLSSLELGDSALYFCASSPRTAAIYNEQFFGPGTRLTVL.

The rearrangement links TRBV6-1 to TRBJ2-7; D uncertain. V was trimmed by 3 bases and J by 2 bases, leaving 8 bases between them. The CDR3 sequence is 13 residues long. CDR1 and CDR2 from the germline V gene are MNHNS and SASEGT. In nucleotides, the CDR3 is TGTGCCAGCAGTGAGGGCAGACCCTACGAGCAGTACTTC. This translates into CASSEGRPYEQYF.

This clonotype was seen only a few times. The chain is built from TRBV18 and TRBJ2-3, with D unresolved. The CDR3 totals 18 residues. V was clipped by 0 bases and J by 1 base, with 17 bases between them. Germline CDR1 reads KGHSH; CDR2 reads LQKENI. CDR3 in DNA: TGTGCCAGCTCACCACCAGTAAGCCACTCATCCCGCACAGATACGCAGTATTTT. Residues: CASSPPVSHSSRTDTQYF.